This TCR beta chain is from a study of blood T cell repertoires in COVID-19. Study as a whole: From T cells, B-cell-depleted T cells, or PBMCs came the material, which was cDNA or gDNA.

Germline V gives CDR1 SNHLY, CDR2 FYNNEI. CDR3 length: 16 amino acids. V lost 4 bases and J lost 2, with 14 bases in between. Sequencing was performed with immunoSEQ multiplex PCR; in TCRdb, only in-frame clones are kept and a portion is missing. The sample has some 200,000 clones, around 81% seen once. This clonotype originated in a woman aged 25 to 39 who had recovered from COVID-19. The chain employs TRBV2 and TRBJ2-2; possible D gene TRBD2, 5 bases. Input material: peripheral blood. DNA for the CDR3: TGTGCCAGCAGTGGGGCGGGTATTTTAAACACCGGGGAGCTGTTTTTT. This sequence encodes CASSGAGILNTGELFF.